A selection of T cell receptor beta chains follows, all from one sample in a study of T-cell reconstitution after alpha-beta-depleted transplantation in children. TCRdb called the PCR reads again in MiXCR, with one record for every CDR3 protein. The sample includes approximately 400,000 distinct CDR3 sequences, under 20% of them seen just once. Material: PBMCs, mostly from graft donor cells, obtained 360 days after TCRalphabeta/CD19-depleted stem cell transplant. The receptors were sampled from a boy younger than two who had a stem cell transplant for Wiskott-Aldrich syndrome, so the T cells may come from the graft donor. CDR3s include the opening cysteine and the closing phenylalanine or tryptophan. Each record gives: clone size, V gene, CDR3 length, D gene, J gene, CDR3 protein, CDR3 DNA. D genes are given only for firm matches. Clone size is shown for a subset of rows, as once, few, many or a class of expanded clone.

abundance: NA
v_gene: TRBV5-1
len: 15
d_gene: TRBD2
j_gene: TRBJ2-7
CDR3aa: CASSYWWTSRYEQYF
CDR3nt: TGCGCCAGCAGCTATTGGTGGACTAGTCGGTACGAGCAGTACTTC

abundance: NA
v_gene: TRBV5-5
len: 13
d_gene: NA
j_gene: TRBJ2-6
CDR3aa: CASTTGQTWMGTF
CDR3nt: TGTGCCAGCACGACAGGACAGACGTGGATGGGGACTTTC

abundance: few
v_gene: TRBV7-2
len: 17
d_gene: NA
j_gene: TRBJ2-7
CDR3aa: CASSLALADKRPYEQYF
CDR3nt: TGTGCCAGCAGCTTAGCGCTAGCCGATAAGCGGCCCTACGAGCAGTACTTC

abundance: few
v_gene: TRBV7-7
len: 15
d_gene: NA
j_gene: TRBJ2-5
CDR3aa: CASSLAPWGEETQYF
CDR3nt: TGTGCCAGCAGCTTAGCTCCGTGGGGGGAAGAGACCCAGTACTTC

abundance: many
v_gene: TRBV6-1
len: 15
d_gene: NA
j_gene: TRBJ1-2
CDR3aa: CASSPIAGASYGYTF
CDR3nt: TGTGCCAGCAGTCCGATTGCCGGGGCGAGCTATGGCTACACCTTC

abundance: once
v_gene: TRBV24-1
len: 17
d_gene: TRBD1
j_gene: TRBJ1-1
CDR3aa: CATSDSPGQGVGTEAFF
CDR3nt: TGTGCCACCAGTGATTCCCCGGGACAGGGAGTGGGCACTGAAGCTTTCTTT

abundance: few
v_gene: TRBV20-1
len: 16
d_gene: TRBD2
j_gene: TRBJ2-3
CDR3aa: CSATPLAGGPSDTQYF
CDR3nt: TGCAGTGCGACCCCCTTAGCGGGAGGGCCGTCAGATACGCAGTATTTT

abundance: many
v_gene: TRBV12-3/TRBV12-4
len: 14
d_gene: NA
j_gene: TRBJ2-2
CDR3aa: CASSLIRGPGELFF
CDR3nt: TGTGCCAGCAGTTTAATAAGGGGCCCCGGGGAGCTGTTTTTT

abundance: NA
v_gene: TRBV7-9
len: 15
d_gene: NA
j_gene: TRBJ2-7
CDR3aa: CASSPSPTTDYEQYF
CDR3nt: TGTGCCAGCAGTCCCTCCCCTACTACCGACTACGAGCAGTACTTC

abundance: NA
v_gene: TRBV12-3/TRBV12-4
len: 16
d_gene: TRBD2
j_gene: TRBJ2-5
CDR3aa: CASSLLVAGGQKTQYF
CDR3nt: TGTGCCAGCAGTTTGTTGGTAGCGGGAGGGCAGAAGACCCAGTACTTC

abundance: NA
v_gene: TRBV6-1
len: 17
d_gene: NA
j_gene: TRBJ2-4
CDR3aa: CASSEAFLRVAKNIQYF
CDR3nt: TGTGCCAGCAGTGAAGCCTTCCTTAGGGTTGCCAAAAACATTCAGTACTTC

abundance: NA
v_gene: TRBV20-1
len: 18
d_gene: TRBD2
j_gene: TRBJ2-3
CDR3aa: CSATSGTSGGAPTDTQYF
CDR3nt: TGCAGTGCTACCTCTGGGACTAGCGGGGGGGCCCCCACAGATACGCAGTATTTT

abundance: NA
v_gene: TRBV12-3/TRBV12-4
len: 15
d_gene: TRBD1
j_gene: TRBJ2-7
CDR3aa: CASSLEGQGHYEQYF
CDR3nt: TGTGCCAGCAGTTTAGAGGGACAGGGGCACTACGAGCAGTACTTC

abundance: NA
v_gene: TRBV24-1
len: 14
d_gene: NA
j_gene: TRBJ2-3
CDR3aa: CATSVSGSGDTQYF
CDR3nt: TGTGCCACCAGTGTGTCAGGCTCCGGAGATACGCAGTATTTT